The present TCR beta chain was sequenced within a study of T cells in Graves' hyperthyroidism and ophthalmopathy. Study information: Peripheral blood specimens were obtained at initial diagnosis, prior to any treatment.

The CDR3 length is 15 residues. V was shortened by 3 bases and J by 3 bases, with 12 bases between the two germline ends. TCR beta CDR3 regions were amplified from RNA transcripts. With the HTBI primer set, the TCR CDR3 went through a first round of RT-PCR. A single record per CDR3 protein comes from TCRdb applying MiXCR to the multiplex PCR reads. The profile shows around 800,000 distinct CDR3 sequences, about 38% of them singletons. The chain couples TRBV12-3 or TRBV12-4 to TRBJ1-5; possibly TRBD1 for D (6 bases). The receptor was isolated from a man between 18 and 35 years old with Graves' hyperthyroidism. The material sequenced was blood. The CDR3 DNA follows: TGTGCCAGCAGTTTGGAGGGGGAGTCCAATCAGCCCCAGCATTTT. It translates to CASSLEGESNQPQHF.